This is a list of T cell receptor beta chains from one sample in a study of shared clonotypes between healthy human individuals. Libraries were prepared by immunoSEQ multiplex PCR; TCRdb keeps only in-frame clonotypes and omits some of them. Counted here are approximately 2.5 million clones, around 94% occurring once; the ten biggest clones make up about 0.13%. Sample: naive CD4+ T cells sorted from blood. The receptors derive from a man aged 18 to 35 in good health. CDR3s include the opening cysteine and the closing phenylalanine or tryptophan. The order of the fields is CDR3 length, J gene, V gene, clone size, D gene, CDR3 DNA, CDR3 protein. D genes are given only for firm matches. The size of a clone is reported for some rows only, either as once, few or many, or as a class for expanded clones.

17 TRBJ2-7 TRBV27 NA NA TGTGCCAGCAGCCAGACCCCCCGGGGGCTCCGGCCCCGGGAGCAGTACTTC CASSQTPRGLRPREQYF
13 TRBJ1-6 TRBV5-4 few NA TGTGCCAGCAGCGGGGACGGCAATTCACCCCTCCACTTT CASSGDGNSPLHF
14 TRBJ2-7 TRBV27 NA NA TGTGCCAGCGGAACAGGGCAGACCTACGTTGAGCAGTACTTC CASGTGQTYVEQYF
13 TRBJ2-2 TRBV6-1 few NA TGTGCCAGCATGAAAGGAAGTACTCGGGAGCTGTTTTTT CASMKGSTRELFF
14 TRBJ1-3 TRBV7-8 NA NA TGTGCCAGCAGCCCAGGGTTCTCTGGAAACACCATATATTTT CASSPGFSGNTIYF
13 TRBJ2-7 TRBV4-1 NA NA TGCGCCAGCAGCCAAGGATCAAACTACGAGCAGTACTTC CASSQGSNYEQYF
11 TRBJ2-4 TRBV29-1 NA NA TGCAGCGTTGCAGGGTTAAACATTCAGTACTTC CSVAGLNIQYF
15 TRBJ2-2 TRBV7-2 NA NA TGTGCCAGCAGCTTAGCGGGGCTGAACACCGGGGAGCTGTTTTTT CASSLAGLNTGELFF
15 TRBJ2-3 TRBV19 NA TRBD1 TGTGCCAGTAGGCCCCGGGACAGGAAAACAGATACGCAGTATTTT CASRPRDRKTDTQYF
17 TRBJ2-1 TRBV5-5 NA TRBD2 TGTGCCAGCAGCTTGACGGGACTAGCATTATCCTACAATGAGCAGTTCTTC CASSLTGLALSYNEQFF
13 TRBJ2-3 TRBV7-3 NA NA TGTGCCAGCAGCCACGGGGGAACAGATACGCAGTATTTT CASSHGGTDTQYF
14 TRBJ1-1 TRBV6-5 NA NA TGTGCCAGCAGTTACTTCGGGGCGAACACTGAAGCTTTCTTT CASSYFGANTEAFF
16 TRBJ2-2 TRBV19 NA NA TGTGCCAGTAGTATAGATCGACTTCAGAACACCGGGGAGCTGTTTTTT CASSIDRLQNTGELFF
14 TRBJ2-1 TRBV6-5 NA TRBD2 TGTGCCAGCAGTACTAGCGGGGGGTACAATGAGCAGTTCTTC CASSTSGGYNEQFF
16 TRBJ2-3 TRBV5-1 once NA TGCGCCAGCAGCTTGGGTATTGTCAGTAGCACAGATACGCAGTATTTT CASSLGIVSSTDTQYF
14 TRBJ1-1 TRBV5-1 NA NA TGCGCCAGCAGTCCGGGTCCCTCAGGCACTGAAGCTTTCTTT CASSPGPSGTEAFF
14 TRBJ2-2 TRBV6-6 NA NA TGTGCCAGCGTCGGGGGAGGTGGCACCGGGGAGCTGTTTTTT CASVGGGGTGELFF
15 TRBJ2-5 TRBV5-1 NA NA TGCGCCAGCAGCTTGGCCATGGGCCCCTCCGGGACACAGTACTTC CASSLAMGPSGTQYF
14 TRBJ1-2 TRBV7-2 NA NA TGTGCCAGCAGTATGACAGCTCCCAGCTATGGCTACACCTTC CASSMTAPSYGYTF
15 TRBJ2-5 TRBV14 NA TRBD1 TGTGCCAGCAGCCAAGGGACAGGGAGGACCGAGACCCAGTACTTC CASSQGTGRTETQYF
15 TRBJ1-2 TRBV2 NA TRBD1 TGTGCCAGCATAGGGGACAGGGGGACAGGCTATGGCTACACCTTC CASIGDRGTGYGYTF
14 TRBJ2-7 TRBV28 NA NA TGTGCCACCGAGTCCGGGACGGTGAGGAACGAGCAGTACTTC CATESGTVRNEQYF
15 TRBJ1-4 TRBV18 NA NA TGTGCCAGCTCCCCCGAGCTGGGGGGCGGTGAAAAACTGTTTTTT CASSPELGGGEKLFF
14 TRBJ1-2 TRBV4-1 NA TRBD1 TGCGCCAGCAGCCATATTGACAGGGTCGATGGCTACACCTTC CASSHIDRVDGYTF
13 TRBJ2-7 TRBV28 NA NA TGTGCCAGCAGTGCCGACAGGTTCTACGAGCAGTACTTC CASSADRFYEQYF
18 TRBJ2-7 TRBV19 NA TRBD1 TGTGCCAGTAGTAGACCGGGACAGGGGGCCCCTCTCTCCTACGAGCAGTACTTC CASSRPGQGAPLSYEQYF
15 TRBJ2-2 TRBV4-1 once NA TGCGCCAGCAGCCAGCCGACAGGGAACACCGGGGAGCTGTTTTTT CASSQPTGNTGELFF
14 TRBJ2-7 TRBV15 NA TRBD1 TGTGCCACCAGCAGAGACCAGGACAGGGGCGAGCAGTACTTC CATSRDQDRGEQYF
13 TRBJ1-4 TRBV4-1 NA NA TGCGCCAGCAGCCAAGTACTAGGACGGGCGATGGTTTTT CASSQVLGRAMVF
15 TRBJ2-7 TRBV28 NA NA TGTGCCAGCAGTTTCCCGGGACAACACACCTACGAGCAGTACTTC CASSFPGQHTYEQYF
16 TRBJ1-1 TRBV2 once NA TGTGCCAGCAGTGATCGTCCTGCTCTAGGGAACACTGAAGCTTTCTTT CASSDRPALGNTEAFF
15 TRBJ2-1 TRBV19 NA TRBD2 TGTGCCAGTAGGATAGCGGGGGCTACGGGTAATGAGCAGTTCTTC CASRIAGATGNEQFF
14 TRBJ2-5 TRBV6-5 NA TRBD1 TGTGCCAGCAGGGAGACAGGGGTGGGCAAGACCCAGTACTTC CASRETGVGKTQYF
13 TRBJ2-7 TRBV5-1 NA NA TGCGCCAGCAGCCCCATGGCTGGGGACGAGCAGTACTTC CASSPMAGDEQYF
17 TRBJ1-3 TRBV4-2 once TRBD1 TGTGCCAGCAGCCAAGTCCCCCAGGGGGCGCAGGGAAACACCATATATTTT CASSQVPQGAQGNTIYF
13 TRBJ2-5 TRBV7-9 NA TRBD1 TGTGCCAGCAGCCGAGGACAGGGGGAGACCCAGTACTTC CASSRGQGETQYF
18 TRBJ1-3 TRBV5-1 once NA TGCGCCAGCAGCTTGGACACACTGCACGGGTCGGCTGGAAACACCATATATTTT CASSLDTLHGSAGNTIYF
15 TRBJ2-1 TRBV5-1 NA NA TGCGCCAGCAGCTTTCCGACAGGAGGGTTGAATGAGCAGTTCTTC CASSFPTGGLNEQFF
11 TRBJ2-7 TRBV5-4 NA NA TGTGCCAGCAGCTTGGCAAACGAGCAGTACTTC CASSLANEQYF
15 TRBJ2-2 TRBV5-1 NA NA TGCGCCAGCAGCTTGGGGGGTCTCGTCACCGGGGAGCTGTTTTTT CASSLGGLVTGELFF
18 TRBJ2-6 TRBV7-9 NA NA TGTGCCAGCAGCCTCCTCTTCGGGCAGTCCTCTGGGGCCAACGTCCTGACTTTC CASSLLFGQSSGANVLTF
13 TRBJ1-2 TRBV7-9 NA TRBD1 TGTGCCAGCAGCGGGGACAGGGAATATGGCTACACCTTC CASSGDREYGYTF
16 TRBJ2-3 TRBV5-6 NA NA TGTGCCAGCAGCTTAACCGGCCGAACGATCACAGATACGCAGTATTTT CASSLTGRTITDTQYF
15 TRBJ1-4 TRBV30 NA NA TGTGCCTGGAGTGGACCGTCTACGATTAAGGAAAAACTGTTTTTT CAWSGPSTIKEKLFF
12 TRBJ2-7 TRBV2 NA NA TGTGCCAGCAGTGAAAGCGGTTACGAGCAGTACTTC CASSESGYEQYF
19 TRBJ1-3 TRBV4-1 NA TRBD1 TGCGCCAGCAGCCGAGGACAGGGAAACAGAGGAAGCTCTGGAAACACCATATATTTT CASSRGQGNRGSSGNTIYF